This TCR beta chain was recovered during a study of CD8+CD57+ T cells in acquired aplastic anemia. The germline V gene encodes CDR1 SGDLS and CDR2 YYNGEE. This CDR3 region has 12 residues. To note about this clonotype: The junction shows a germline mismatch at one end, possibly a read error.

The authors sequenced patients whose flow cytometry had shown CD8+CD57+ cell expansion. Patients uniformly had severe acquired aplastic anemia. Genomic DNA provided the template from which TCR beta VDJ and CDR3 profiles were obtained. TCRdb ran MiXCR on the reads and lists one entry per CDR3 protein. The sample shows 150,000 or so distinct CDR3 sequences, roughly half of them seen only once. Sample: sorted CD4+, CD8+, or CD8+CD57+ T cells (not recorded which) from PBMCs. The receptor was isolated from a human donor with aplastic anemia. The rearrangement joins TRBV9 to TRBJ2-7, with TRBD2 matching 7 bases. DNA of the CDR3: TGTGCCAGCAGCCAAGGGGACTACGGGCAGTACTTC. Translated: CASSQGDYGQYF.